This T cell receptor beta chain came from a study of PD-L1 blockade in urothelial cancer. Turning to the study itself: Analysis of blood occurred 3 weeks (second dose) and 6 weeks after treatment start. Specimens of blood held a median count of roughly 150,000 T cells.

This CDR3 has 14 amino acids. The V end was cut by 0 bases, the J end by 0 bases, with 3 bases between. The germline V gene has CDR1 LNHDA and CDR2 SQIVND (reference sequence). Regarding time point: pretreatment peripheral blood. Clones were read by immunoSEQ multiplex PCR, and TCRdb kept only the in-frame ones, dropping some. Here the sample spans over 45,000 clones, roughly 86% being singletons. Study-wide points: Tumor-associated TCR clones expanded more in blood at 3 weeks in patients with durable benefit. Pretreatment clonality of the blood TCR repertoire below the median was predictive of superior survival.

About this clone itself: What it recognizes is unknown.

This sequence was found in a man in his sixties with urothelial cancer. V usage is TRBV19 and J usage is TRBJ1-3; D is uncertain. This material consisted of PBMCs, taken around atezolizumab (anti-PD-L1) treatment. The CDR3 nucleotides are TGTGCCAGTAGTATAGACGGCTCTGGAAACACCATATATTTT. Its translation: CASSIDGSGNTIYF.